A selection of T cell receptor beta chains follows, all from one sample in a study of T-cell reconstitution after alpha-beta-depleted transplantation in children. Each CDR3 protein gets one entry after TCRdb re-called the PCR reads with MiXCR. The table has a few hundred thousand distinct CDR3 sequences, about 9.4% seen once. The sequencing here drew on PBMCs from the stem cell graft donor, taken from the stem cell graft. The receptors here all came from a human donor who donated a stem cell graft to a child with acute lymphoblastic leukemia. The CDR3 runs from the conserved cysteine through the conserved F or W. Each record gives: D gene, clone size, V gene, J gene, CDR3 DNA, CDR3 protein. The D gene is left open where the match is weak. Where a row states a size, it is once, few, many or the class of an expanded clone; other rows omit it.

TRBD1	NA	TRBV7-9	TRBJ2-7	TGTGCCAGCAGCTTCGGGACAGGGTGGAACGAGCAGTACTTC	CASSFGTGWNEQYF
NA	few	TRBV7-2	TRBJ1-1	TGTGCCAGCAGCTCTGGAACCCAAGCTTTCTTT	CASSSGTQAFF
TRBD1	few	TRBV12-3/TRBV12-4	TRBJ1-4	TGTGCCAGCAGTCTCGGACAGGGGGGGATTGAAAAACTGTTTTTT	CASSLGQGGIEKLFF
NA	NA	TRBV20-1	TRBJ1-6	TGCAGTGCTAGGTCGGCCCATAATTCACCCCTCCACTTT	CSARSAHNSPLHF
NA	NA	TRBV2	TRBJ1-6	TGTGCCAGCAGTGGTGGCAGCGATAATTCACCCCTCCACTTT	CASSGGSDNSPLHF
TRBD2	many	TRBV7-2	TRBJ2-3	TGTGCCAGCAGCTTCGGCCTAGCGGGAGCTGAGCATACGCAGTATTTT	CASSFGLAGAEHTQYF
NA	many	TRBV20-1	TRBJ2-1	TGCAGTGCTACGAAAGTCAGCTACAATGAGCAGTTCTTC	CSATKVSYNEQFF
NA	NA	TRBV28	TRBJ2-1	TGTGCCAGCGGGCCCCGGGGAGAACCTTGGAATCAGCAGTTCTTC	CASGPRGEPWNQQFF
TRBD2	NA	TRBV7-6	TRBJ2-7	TGTGCCAGCAGCGAAGAAGCGGGAGCCCCCTACGAGCAGTACTTC	CASSEEAGAPYEQYF
NA	NA	TRBV7-6	TRBJ2-7	TGTGCCAGCAGCTTAGCAATGGGGGTCCCCTACGAGCAGTACTTC	CASSLAMGVPYEQYF
TRBD2	NA	TRBV20-1	TRBJ2-7	TGCAGTGCTAGAGATTACGAGCGGGAGGCGGGGGAGCAGTACTTC	CSARDYEREAGEQYF
NA	NA	TRBV9	TRBJ1-6	TGTGCCAGCAGCGTAGACGTCGGGTCCTATAATTCACCCCTCCACTTT	CASSVDVGSYNSPLHF
NA	few	TRBV27	TRBJ2-1	TGTGCCAGCAGTCCACGGTACTCCGCAATATACAATGAGCAGTTCTTC	CASSPRYSAIYNEQFF
NA	few	TRBV5-1	TRBJ2-7	TGCGCCAGCAGCCCATCAGGGGGGGCGTCCTACGAGCAGTACTTC	CASSPSGGASYEQYF
TRBD1	NA	TRBV29-1	TRBJ2-2	TGCAGCGTTGACCAGACAGGGACGAACACCGGGGAGCTGTTTTTT	CSVDQTGTNTGELFF
TRBD2	few	TRBV7-8	TRBJ2-1	TGTGCCAGCAGCACAACTAGCGGGAGGGCCGACAATGAGCAGTTCTTC	CASSTTSGRADNEQFF
NA	many	TRBV7-2	TRBJ1-2	TGTGCCAGCAGGAGTACAGGGTCGGGAGGCTACACCTTC	CASRSTGSGGYTF
NA	many	TRBV3-1	TRBJ1-1	TGTGCCACCCGCGGGGGCGCCAACACTGAAGCTTTCTTT	CATRGGANTEAFF
NA	NA	TRBV6-2/TRBV6-3	TRBJ1-1	TGTGCCAGCAGACTTGGGGGTTTGAACACTGAAGCTTTCTTT	CASRLGGLNTEAFF
NA	NA	TRBV7-3	TRBJ2-7	TGTGCCGCAAAGCCGCACGGGGGCAGGATTCGGTACGAGCAGTACTTC	CAAKPHGGRIRYEQYF
NA	NA	TRBV7-9	TRBJ2-1	TGTGCCAGCAGCCCCCGGGACTCTAGCTCCTACAATGAGCAGTTCTTC	CASSPRDSSSYNEQFF
NA	NA	TRBV7-9	TRBJ2-1	TGTGCCAGCAGCTTACTACCGGGGGACAATGAGCAGTTCTTC	CASSLLPGDNEQFF
TRBD2	NA	TRBV28	TRBJ2-4	TGTGCCAGCAGTTTACTGGCGGGAGGGTCCAAAAACATTCAGTACTTC	CASSLLAGGSKNIQYF
NA	NA	TRBV7-6	TRBJ2-2	TGTGCCAGCAGCTTAGTCCAGGGGTCCGGGGAGCTGTTTTTT	CASSLVQGSGELFF
TRBD1	many	TRBV29-1	TRBJ2-2	TGCAGCGTCCGGACAGGACAGAACACCGGGGAGCTGTTTTTT	CSVRTGQNTGELFF
NA	few	TRBV12-3/TRBV12-4	TRBJ2-3	TGTGCCAGCAGATCTTGGGACACTCGCACAGATACGCAGTATTTT	CASRSWDTRTDTQYF
TRBD2	few	TRBV3-1	TRBJ2-1	TGTGCCAGCAGCTGGGGGGGACTAGCGGGAGGCCGCTCCTACAATGAGCAGTTCTTC	CASSWGGLAGGRSYNEQFF
TRBD2	NA	TRBV20-1	TRBJ2-4	TGCAGTGCTAGAGCAAGCGGGGCTAGCGTTACCAAAAACATTCAGTACTTC	CSARASGASVTKNIQYF
TRBD1	few	TRBV29-1	TRBJ2-7	TGCAGCGTTGTGTGGGGGGCAGGGGGCGGCGAGCAGTACTTC	CSVVWGAGGGEQYF
NA	NA	TRBV3-1	TRBJ2-5	TGTGCCAGCAGCCACCTTCCCCCCGGGGAGCCCCAGTACTTC	CASSHLPPGEPQYF
TRBD2	few	TRBV30	TRBJ2-1	TGTGCCTGGAGGAGACTAGCGGGGGTCTACAATGAGCAGTTCTTC	CAWRRLAGVYNEQFF
NA	few	TRBV7-9	TRBJ2-1	TGTGCCAGCAGCTCCCCTGGGGCCTCCTACAATGAGCAGTTCTTC	CASSSPGASYNEQFF
NA	NA	TRBV20-1	TRBJ2-5	TGCAGTGCTAGTTCAACTAGCATGGTTAGGAGGGAGACCCAGTACTTC	CSASSTSMVRRETQYF
TRBD1	NA	TRBV7-2	TRBJ1-5	TGTGCCAGCAGCAAGACAGGGGTGGATCAGCCCCAGCATTTT	CASSKTGVDQPQHF
NA	NA	TRBV4-3	TRBJ2-3	TGCGCCAGCAGCCAAGGTAGAGGGGATACGCAGTATTTT	CASSQGRGDTQYF
TRBD1	few	TRBV5-1	TRBJ2-1	TGCGCCAGCAGCTTGGCGGGACAGGGGGCAGGTGAGCAGTTCTTC	CASSLAGQGAGEQFF
NA	NA	TRBV27	TRBJ2-1	TGTGCCAGCAGTCTGTGGGGCGGCCACAATGAGCAGTTCTTC	CASSLWGGHNEQFF